One T cell receptor (beta chain) is described in this entry. This sample was included in a study of blood T cell repertoires in COVID-19. TCRdb keeps only in-frame clones here, not all; method: immunoSEQ multiplex PCR. The sample has some 250,000 clones, 65% to 85% seen once. CDR1 MNHEY and CDR2 SMNVEV come from the germline V gene (reference sequence). Trimming took 5 bases from V and 3 from J; bases not matched to a gene: 4. CDR3 length: 14 amino acids. The specimen sequenced was peripheral blood. V is TRBV27 and J is TRBJ2-7; 10 bases are shared with TRBD2. The receptor was derived from a man aged 35 to 55 with acute or convalescent COVID-19. Here the CDR3 reads CASSLTSGIYEQYF. The DNA of the CDR3 is TGTGCCAGCAGTCTTACTAGCGGGATCTACGAGCAGTACTTC.